One and the same sample provided the 10 T cell receptor beta chains below, sequenced in a study of shared clonotypes between healthy human individuals. The naive CD8 fraction comprised CD45RO-negative cells positively selected for CCR7 and excluded terminally differentiated effector memory CD45RA+ cells. Some clones are missing from TCRdb's copy, which holds only in-frame ones; the method was immunoSEQ multiplex PCR. Here the sample spans about 2.2 million clones, about 94% being singletons. The material sequenced was naive CD8+ T cells from PBMCs. The receptors derive from a man between 18 and 29 years old in good health. Some clones in this sample may be carry-over from other donors' samples.

This chain uses TRBV6-1 with TRBJ1-4; tentatively, D is TRBD1 (5 bases). Germline V gene lookup returns CDR1 MNHNS and CDR2 SASEGT. The CDR3 has 16 residues. Trimming pared 2 bases from V and 8 bases from J, leaving 18 bases between. The DNA of the CDR3 is TGTGCCAGCAGTGAACTCTATGGGACCCAACTCGAAAAACTGTTTTTT. It yields the protein CASSELYGTQLEKLFF.

The chain employs TRBV28 and TRBJ2-3; 8 nucleotides line up with TRBD2. Unmatched junction bases numbered 3, after V lost 2 bases and J lost 2 bases. The CDR3 contains 15 residues. Germline V lookup: CDR1 MDHEN, CDR2 SYDVKM. In DNA, the CDR3 is TGTGCCAGCAGTTTAGCGGGAGGCTACACAGATACGCAGTATTTT. This translates into CASSLAGGYTDTQYF.

CDR3: CASSYRGSTEAFF. The CDR3 DNA is TGTGCCAGCAGTTACAGGGGAAGCACTGAAGCTTTCTTT. This chain joins TRBV27 and TRBJ1-1; 7 positions match TRBD1. The CDR3 is 13 amino acids. Germline V gene data show CDR1 as MNHEY and CDR2 as SMNVEV (reference sequence). V shed 4 bases and J 4 bases; nucleotides not matched to a gene: 3.

The V call is TRBV15, the J call TRBJ1-1; D is perhaps TRBD1 (5 bases). The ends were cut back, 1 base at V and 5 bases at J, with 17 bases in the middle. The germline CDR1 and CDR2 sequences are LNHNV and YYDKDF (reference sequence). CDR3 length: 16 residues. The CDR3, as DNA: TGTGCCACCAGCAGAGGGTCGGGGCGAGGGAGGACTGAAGCTTTCTTT. Its translation is CATSRGSGRGRTEAFF.

The chain is built from TRBV15 and TRBJ2-7; the D is unclear. The CDR3 is 12 amino acids. V shed 1 base and J shed 7 bases, with 8 bases lying between them. CDR1 and CDR2 from the germline V gene are LNHNV and YYDKDF (reference sequence). CDR3 amino acids: CATSRGLGEQYF. The DNA of the CDR3 is TGTGCCACCAGCAGAGGTCTGGGAGAGCAGTACTTC.

The V call is TRBV27, the J call TRBJ2-1; D tentatively reads TRBD1 or TRBD2 (5 bases each). Germline V gene lookup returns CDR1 MNHEY and CDR2 SMNVEV (reference sequence). V was clipped by 2 bases and J by 1 base, with 15 bases between them. This CDR3 spans 17 amino acids. In DNA, the CDR3 is TGTGCCAGCAGTTTAAGTGGGGGATTCGGGTCCTACAATGAGCAGTTCTTC. Residues: CASSLSGGFGSYNEQFF.

V is TRBV19 and J is TRBJ2-3, with TRBD1 matching 9 bases. The CDR3 contains 17 residues. The V gene's germline CDR1 is LNHDA and CDR2 SQIVND (reference sequence). V was pared by 4 bases and J by 0 bases, with 8 bases of the junction left unmatched. In nucleotides, the CDR3 is TGTGCCAGTAGTAACGGACAGGGGCTTTCTAGCACAGATACGCAGTATTTT. Protein sequence: CASSNGQGLSSTDTQYF.

The gene calls are TRBV11-2 and TRBJ1-5; no clear D gene. The CDR3 sequence is 13 residues long. In germline, CDR1 is SGHAT, CDR2 FQNNGV. Trimming cost V 2 bases and J 4 bases, with 6 bases left between them. The chain's CDR3 is CASSLTRNQPQHF. The DNA for the CDR3 is TGTGCCAGCAGCTTAACGCGGAATCAGCCCCAGCATTTT.

The CDR3 DNA reads as TGCAGCGTCGGGGGGGCTAGCGGGAGCTGGGAGACCCAGTACTTC. Its protein is CSVGGASGSWETQYF. The rearrangement uses TRBV29-1 and TRBJ2-5, with 10 bases identical to TRBD2. V lost 6 bases to trimming and J lost 5 bases; unmatched junction nucleotides: 12. The CDR3 consists of 15 residues. Germline V lookup: CDR1 SQVTM, CDR2 ANQGSEA.

V is TRBV4-1 and J is TRBJ2-3; D is unresolved. Germline V gene data show CDR1 as MGHRA and CDR2 as YSYEKL. CDR3 length: 13 amino acids. Trimming took 4 bases from V and 5 from J, leaving 10 bases between them. The CDR3 spells CASSLSYGDTQYF. CDR3 DNA: TGCGCCAGCAGCCTTTCTTACGGAGATACGCAGTATTTT.